Below are 30 T cell receptor beta chains sequenced from a single sample in a study of blood T cells in healthy people across ages (dated by TCRdb to the mid-2010s). The library relied on 5' RACE. The sequencing machine was an Illumina HiSeq 2500. The second PCR ran for roughly 7 to 12 cycles and used a J-beta primer mix along with a sample-barcoded 5' primer. TCRdb applied fastp at Q25 and MiXCR to the public reads, then kept only in-frame beta chains. Each CDR3 protein gets just one entry, which takes the most common genes and DNA from the rows behind it. The sample table contains some 690,000 distinct CDR3 sequences; only one count was recorded for about 20% of them. The ten most abundant clones make up roughly 22% of the sample. The sample was blood. These receptors all stem from a man in his 70s in good health.

This chain connects TRBV20-1 to TRBJ2-5; 9 bases fit TRBD2. The end of the DNA fits TRBJ2-7 better, so the J call may be wrong. CDR3 length: 18 residues. Germline CDR1 reads DFQATT; CDR2 reads SNEGSKA (reference sequence). The CDR3 loop reads CSARGVCLSLREGLEQYV. DNA of the CDR3: TGCAGTGCTAGAGGGGTATGTTTATCGTTGCGGGAGGGCCTCGAGCAGTACGTC.

Notes on this clonotype: It may be a read error: a sequence one base away is much more abundant. The rearrangement uses TRBV6-6 and TRBJ1-5; D unclear. Per the germline V gene, CDR1 is MNHNY and CDR2 is SVGAGI (reference sequence). Trimming removed 2 bases at V and 0 bases at J, with 8 bases between. This CDR3 contains 15 residues. The CDR3 DNA follows: TGTGCCAGCAGTTACCCGGGGAATAGCAATCAGCCCCAGCATTTT. Amino acids: CASSYPGNSNQPQHF.

CDR3: CSASPSYEQYF. The DNA for the CDR3 is TGCAGTGCTAGTCCTTCCTACGAGCAGTACTTC. The chain recombines TRBV20-1 with TRBJ2-7; no firm D call. The V end lost 3 bases, the J end lost 1 base, and 4 bases lay between the germline ends. Germline V gives CDR1 DFQATT, CDR2 SNEGSKA (reference sequence). The CDR3 runs to 11 residues.

A few counts support this clonotype. The CDR3 here is CASSLDQGLRYTEAFF. The CDR3 DNA follows: TGCGCCAGCAGCTTGGACCAGGGACTAAGGTACACTGAAGCTTTCTTT. The rearrangement links TRBV5-1 to TRBJ1-1, with D tentatively TRBD1 (5 bases). V was cut by 0 bases and J by 3 bases, with 15 bases left in between. CDR1 is SGHRS, CDR2 YFSETQ, per germline. The CDR3 has 16 amino acids.

This clonotype has only a few counts. CDR3 bases: TGTGCCAGCTCACCGGGAGGGGTCAACTCTGGAAACACCATATATTTT. Encoded protein: CASSPGGVNSGNTIYF. The chain combines TRBV18 with TRBJ1-3; TRBD1 is a possible D gene (5 bases). CDR3 length: 16 amino acids. Germline V gene data show CDR1 as KGHSH and CDR2 as LQKENI. V lost 3 bases and J lost 0, with 12 bases in between.

The chain recombines TRBV5-1 with TRBJ1-1; possible D gene TRBD1, 6 bases. CDR3 length: 16 amino acids. Germline V gives CDR1 SGHRS, CDR2 YFSETQ. The ends were cut back, 5 bases at V and 2 bases at J, with 19 bases in the middle. CDR3 bases: TGCGCCAGCAGTAAACAGGGTGGGCCTCTAAACACTGAAGCTTTCTTT. It codes for CASSKQGGPLNTEAFF.

The chain carries TRBV6-1 and TRBJ2-2, with D uncertain. Germline V lookup: CDR1 MNHNS, CDR2 SASEGT. Trimming left V 7 bases short and J 1 base short, with 13 bases between. The CDR3 length is 15 residues. The CDR3 DNA follows: TGTGCCAGCATTCTGGCACAGTTGAACACCGGGGAGCTGTTTTTT. Amino acids: CASILAQLNTGELFF.

Only a few counts were recorded for this clonotype. V gene TRBV7-2 combines with J gene TRBJ2-2; D is undetermined. Germline V gives CDR1 SGHTA, CDR2 FQGNSA. The V end was cut by 1 base, the J end by 2 bases, with 11 bases between. The CDR3 consists of 16 residues. The CDR3 bases are TGTGCCAGCAGCTTAGGCCCGGGCCTAAACACCGGGGAGCTGTTTTTT. It encodes CASSLGPGLNTGELFF.

This sequence joins TRBV20-1 and TRBJ2-3; 7 bases agree with TRBD2. In germline, CDR1 is DFQATT, CDR2 SNEGSKA (reference sequence). The CDR3 is 14 amino acids. With 6 bases clipped from V and 4 bases from J, the junction kept 10 bases outside the gene matches. The CDR3 nucleotides are TGCAGTGCCAGCGGGGAGGGAAAGGCAGATACGCAGTATTTT. Translation: CSASGEGKADTQYF.

In its sample, this clonotype was seen a few times. The V and J genes are TRBV23-1 and TRBJ2-1; D remains unclear. The DNA end favors TRBJ2-7, so the J call may be wrong. TRBV23-1 is identified as an open reading frame with a role that is uncertain. This CDR3 region has 11 residues. CDR3 sequence reads: CASSQGCEQYV. CDR3 nucleotide sequence: TGCGCCAGCAGTCAAGGTTGTGAGCAGTACGTC.

This clonotype was observed a few times. The J gene is TRBJ1-4, the V gene TRBV20-1, with D uncertain. Germline-derived CDR1 and CDR2 are DFQATT and SNEGSKA (reference sequence). V gave up 0 bases and J gave up 11 bases, with 16 bases separating them. This CDR3 contains 14 residues. The CDR3 protein is CSARDQAGSGKLFF. CDR3 DNA sequence: TGCAGTGCTAGAGATCAGGCGGGATCGGGGAAACTGTTTTTT.

The sample holds many counts of this clonotype. V usage is TRBV7-8 and J usage is TRBJ2-7; D call uncertain. The CDR3 runs 14 residues. V lost 1 base to trimming and J lost 3 bases, with 10 bases between them. The germline V gene encodes CDR1 SGHVS and CDR2 FQNEAQ. The CDR3 sequence is CASSLVGSYYEQYF. The CDR3 DNA reads TGTGCCAGCAGCTTAGTAGGATCCTACTACGAGCAGTACTTC.

This clonotype was seen at least ten times. The DNA is left out, because the CDR3 cannot be placed on it with certainty; the CDR3 is given as TCRdb lists it. The V call is TRBV5-5, the J call TRBJ2-6; TRBD2 is the table's D call, not checked against the DNA. Per the germline V gene, CDR1 is SGHKS and CDR2 is YYEKEE (reference sequence). The CDR3 sequence runs 16 residues, both termini included. The CDR3 here is CASSWTFGAGANVLTF.

V and J are TRBV6-6 and TRBJ1-6, with D maybe TRBD1 (5 bases). Trimming removed 9 bases at V and 2 bases at J, with 11 bases between. Germline CDR1 and CDR2: MNHNY and SVGAGI (reference sequence). CDR3 length: 14 amino acids. This CDR3 is CASNDRTYNSPLHF. As DNA, the CDR3 is TGTGCCAGTAACGACAGAACCTATAATTCACCCCTCCACTTT.

The chain carries TRBV12-3 or TRBV12-4 and TRBJ2-1; 8 nucleotides align to TRBD2. V shed 5 bases, J shed 6 bases, and the junction held 12 bases outside the gene matches. This CDR3 spans 16 amino acids. CDR3 loop: CASSPQAPGLGNEQFF. The DNA for the CDR3 is TGTGCCAGCAGTCCTCAAGCCCCGGGACTAGGCAATGAGCAGTTCTTC.

This clonotype has a handful of counts. This chain connects TRBV4-2 to TRBJ2-3; TRBD2 aligns across 8 bases. Germline CDR1 reads LGHNA; CDR2 reads YNFKEQ. CDR3 length: 13 amino acids. J was trimmed by 5 bases and V by 5 bases; bases with no gene match: 3. CDR3 amino acids: CASSWGLEDTQYF. The CDR3 coding sequence is TGTGCCAGCAGCTGGGGACTAGAAGATACGCAGTATTTT.

The genes are TRBV20-1 and TRBJ1-1; 10 bases match TRBD1. CDR1 and CDR2 from the germline V gene are DFQATT and SNEGSKA (reference sequence). Losses at the gene ends were 3 bases for V and 4 bases for J; bases not matched to a gene: 5. The CDR3 is 14 residues long. The DNA of the CDR3 is TGCAGTGCTAGGAGACAGGGGGCGCGCACTGAAGCTTTCTTT. Its protein product is CSARRQGARTEAFF.

This clonotype showed up just a few times. The chain is built from TRBV7-2 and TRBJ1-1; D not resolved. There are 15 residues in the CDR3. Trimming pared 4 bases from V and 1 base from J, leaving 13 bases between. CDR1 is SGHTA, CDR2 FQGNSA, per germline. The CDR3: CASSSPDGPNTEAFF. In DNA form, the CDR3 reads TGTGCCAGCAGCTCGCCGGACGGACCGAACACTGAAGCTTTCTTT.

This clonotype was counted between two and nine times. The chain couples TRBV9 to TRBJ2-7; D perhaps matches TRBD1 (6 bases). Germline loops: CDR1 SGDLS, CDR2 YYNGEE. The CDR3 loop spans 15 amino acids. Deletions cut 0 bases from V and 2 bases from J, with 12 bases between. Here the CDR3 DNA reads TGTGCCAGCAGCGTAGAACAGGGCAAAGCCTACGAGCAGTACTTC. Translation: CASSVEQGKAYEQYF.

This chain links TRBV20-1 with TRBJ1-2; D is unresolved. The V and J ends lost 3 bases and 4 bases respectively, with 15 bases between them. The V gene's germline CDR1 is DFQATT and CDR2 SNEGSKA (reference sequence). The CDR3 is 14 residues long. CDR3 residues: CSARWHLLSYGYTF. CDR3 sequence (DNA): TGCAGTGCTAGGTGGCACCTATTAAGCTATGGCTACACCTTC.

This clonotype has more than one count but fewer than ten. The CDR3 loop is CSARDQTYYGYTF. The CDR3 DNA follows: TGCAGTGCTAGAGATCAGACTTACTATGGCTACACCTTC. The gene calls are TRBV20-1 and TRBJ1-2; D ambiguous. Looked up from germline, CDR1 is DFQATT and CDR2 is SNEGSKA (reference sequence). This CDR3 comprises 13 residues. V was clipped by 0 bases and J by 3 bases, with 8 bases between them.

This clonotype was picked up a small number of times. One junction end does not reproduce the germline sequence, and a read error may be involved. The CDR3 DNA is TGCGCCAGCAGGCCCCAGGGGTGGAACGCTGAAGCTTTCTTT. Translated: CASRPQGWNAEAFF. This sequence joins TRBV5-1 and TRBJ1-1, with D possibly matching TRBD1 (6 bases). Looked up from germline, CDR1 is SGHRS and CDR2 is YFSETQ. The CDR3 runs to 14 residues. Together with reference TRBV5-1 and TRBJ1-1, the CDR3 gives the full variable domain: KAGVTQTPRYLIKTRGQQVTLSCSPISGHRSVSWYQQTPGQGLQFLFEYFSETQRNKGNFPGRFSGRQFSNSRSEMNVSTLELGDSALYLCASRPQGWNAEAFFGQGTRLTVV.

V and J are TRBV20-1 and TRBJ1-4, with TRBD1 identical over 10 bases. The V and J ends lost 6 bases and 0 bases, in that order; junction bases with no gene match: 10. This CDR3 has 17 residues. Germline CDR1 DFQATT, CDR2 SNEGSKA (reference sequence). CDR3 bases: TGCAGTGCCCGGAAGGGGACAGGGGATTCAACTAATGAAAAACTGTTTTTT. Translation gives CSARKGTGDSTNEKLFF.

This clonotype showed up just a few times. It is likely a read error, because the conserved phenylalanine at the end of the CDR3 is missing. It is unclear where the CDR3 begins or ends on the DNA, so no DNA is shown, and the CDR3 is as TCRdb lists it. This chain joins TRBV4-1 and TRBJ2-7; the tabulated D call, TRBD2, remains unverified against the DNA. The CDR3 contains 9 residues when both ends are counted. Germline loops: CDR1 MGHRA, CDR2 YSYEKL. CDR3 amino acids: CASSQGWPN.

The V gene is TRBV12-3 or TRBV12-4, the J gene TRBJ1-6; no definite D call. The germline V and J ends were trimmed by 5 bases and 7 bases, with 12 bases remaining between them. This CDR3 has 14 residues. The CDR3 loop reads CASSTRAGNSPLHF. For the CDR3, the DNA is TGTGCCAGCAGTACTCGAGCGGGCAATTCACCCCTCCACTTT.

This clonotype was detected a few times. The rearrangement joins TRBV19 to TRBJ1-6; 7 nucleotides agree with TRBD1. Trimming at V came to 8 bases and at J to 7 bases, leaving 11 bases not matched to a gene. The CDR3 totals 15 residues. The V gene's germline CDR1 is LNHDA and CDR2 SQIVND (reference sequence). CDR3 in DNA: TGTGCCAGTCGCTTGGGACAGTACCTGAATTCACCCCTCCACTTT. Its translation: CASRLGQYLNSPLHF.

This chain uses TRBV7-9 with TRBJ1-2; D unclear. The germline V and J ends were trimmed by 2 bases and 4 bases, with 14 bases remaining between them. The CDR3 runs to 15 residues. CDR1 and CDR2 (germline): SEHNR, FQNEAQ (reference sequence). The CDR3 DNA reads TGTGCCAGCAGCTTAAGCTCTAGCGGATCCTATGGCTACACCTTC. Its protein product is CASSLSSSGSYGYTF.

This chain links TRBV9 with TRBJ1-5; D not certain. CDR1 is SGDLS, CDR2 YYNGEE, per germline. V was cut by 1 base and J by 4 bases, with 12 bases left in between. The CDR3 totals 15 residues. The CDR3 sequence is CASSVKGQLNQPQHF. CDR3 DNA sequence: TGTGCCAGCAGCGTAAAGGGCCAGCTAAATCAGCCCCAGCATTTT. The whole variable domain, remainder taken from reference TRBV9 and TRBJ1-5, is DSGVTQTPKHLITATGQRVTLRCSPRSGDLSVYWYQQSLDQGLQFLIQYYNGEERAKGNILERFSAQQFPDLHSELNLSSLELGDSALYFCASSVKGQLNQPQHFGDGTRLSIL.

The table lists this clonotype with many counts. This rearrangement joins TRBV20-1 to TRBJ2-3; perhaps D is TRBD1 or TRBD2 (5 bases each). In germline, CDR1 is DFQATT, CDR2 SNEGSKA (reference sequence). Trimming removed 4 bases at V and 4 bases at J, with 21 bases between. The CDR3 length is 16 residues. The CDR3 sequence: CSAKPLGRGFADTQYF. Here the CDR3 DNA reads TGCAGTGCTAAGCCCCTGGGACGGGGTTTCGCAGATACGCAGTATTTT.

This clonotype was seen a few times. The gene calls are TRBV6-6 and TRBJ2-3, with D perhaps given as TRBD1 or TRBD2 (7 bases each). V lost 7 bases and J 4 bases, leaving 15 bases between the germline ends. The CDR3 is 14 residues long. Germline V CDR1 and CDR2: MNHNY, SVGAGI (reference sequence). CDR3 nucleotide sequence: TGTGCCAGCACCCCGCCAGGGGGGGCAGATACGCAGTATTTT. It is translated as CASTPPGGADTQYF.